This T cell receptor (beta chain) was identified in a study of blood T cell repertoires in COVID-19. This CDR3 contains 12 residues. Per germline, CDR1 MDHEN and CDR2 SYDVKM. Trimming took 5 bases from V and 4 from J, leaving 8 bases between them. Profiling relied on immunoSEQ multiplex PCR, and the TCRdb table lists in-frame clones only, not all of them. The data contain about 17,000 clones, about 85% of them singletons. The J gene is TRBJ1-2, the V gene TRBV28; D remains ambiguous. Sequenced: peripheral blood. The source of this sequence is a man between 50 and 59 years old with active COVID-19. The CDR3: CASSPEFYGYTF. In DNA form, the CDR3 reads TGTGCCAGCAGTCCGGAGTTCTATGGCTACACCTTC.